These 3 T cell receptor beta chains were all obtained from the same sample, sequenced in a study of T cells in localized non-small cell lung cancer. Profiled with immunoSEQ multiplex PCR; TCRdb holds only in-frame clones, not every one. This sample carries roughly 550 clones, 20% of them seen once, and the ten largest clones take roughly half. Material: lung tumor tissue, obtained before any cancer treatment. These receptors originate from a male donor at least 60 years old with stage I squamous cell lung carcinoma.

V and J are TRBV18 and TRBJ1-1; TRBD1 matches at 7 bases. Trimming took 4 bases from V and 1 from J; bases not matched to a gene: 6. Germline CDR1 KGHSH, CDR2 LQKENI. The CDR3 is 15 residues long. In nucleotides, the CDR3 is TGTGCCAGCTCACACTCAGGGGGAGCGAACACTGAAGCTTTCTTT. Translating it yields CASSHSGGANTEAFF.

Sample share makes this clone medium-sized. The chain joins TRBV6-8 to TRBJ2-7, with D maybe TRBD2 (5 bases). Trimming took off 7 bases at V and 2 bases at J, with 18 bases between the two ends. There are 15 residues in the CDR3. Germline V gene sequence: CDR1 MNHGY, CDR2 SAAAGT. The CDR3 sequence is CASTSRTSLTYEQYV. As DNA, the CDR3 is TGTGCCAGCACCTCCCGGACTTCCCTAACCTACGAGCAGTACGTC.

This clone is categorized as medium-sized (0.01 to 0.1%). The V gene is TRBV28, the J gene TRBJ2-7; D may be TRBD1 (6 bases). This CDR3 contains 15 residues. V was cut by 6 bases and J by 0 bases, with 15 bases left in between. CDR1 and CDR2 (germline): MDHEN, SYDVKM. The CDR3 is CASRRRQVRSYEQYF. The CDR3 DNA reads TGTGCCAGCAGGCGTCGACAGGTTCGCTCCTACGAGCAGTACTTC.